These 27 T cell receptor beta chains originate from one sample sequenced in a study of blood T cell repertoires in COVID-19. TCRdb keeps only in-frame clones here, not all; method: immunoSEQ multiplex PCR. The sample shows 70,000 to 85,000 clones, approximately 78% of them seen only once. Sequencing was carried out using peripheral blood. The receptors come from a human donor in a cohort sampled during active COVID-19.

This clone was picked up a small number of times. The gene calls are TRBV5-4 and TRBJ2-7, with D possibly matching TRBD1 (6 bases). The germline CDR1 and CDR2 sequences are SGHNT and YYREEE (reference sequence). The CDR3 totals 14 residues. V gave up 0 bases and J gave up 7 bases, with 14 bases separating them. This chain's CDR3 is CASSLAGQTREQYF. The CDR3 bases are TGTGCCAGCAGCTTGGCAGGACAGACCCGGGAGCAGTACTTC.

The chain links TRBV18 to TRBJ2-7; 8 bases map to TRBD1. The CDR3 sequence is 16 residues long. V was clipped by 2 bases and J by 2 bases; unmatched bases: 8. Germline values: CDR1 KGHSH, CDR2 LQKENI. The CDR3 DNA reads as TGTGCCAGCTCACCAGGTAGAGGACAGGGTCCCTACGAGCAGTACTTC. Translated: CASSPGRGQGPYEQYF.

The rearrangement uses TRBV5-1 and TRBJ1-2; D possibly corresponds to TRBD1 (6 bases). This CDR3 contains 14 residues. Germline loops: CDR1 SGHRS, CDR2 YFSETQ. The V gene lost 2 bases and the J gene lost 5 bases, with 13 bases spanning the gap. The CDR3 protein is CASSLQGGDYGYTF. CDR3 bases: TGCGCCAGCAGCTTACAGGGAGGGGATTATGGCTACACCTTC.

The gene calls are TRBV28 and TRBJ1-5; a possible D gene is TRBD1 (6 bases). The CDR3 loop spans 14 amino acids. Germline V gene data show CDR1 as MDHEN and CDR2 as SYDVKM. The V end was cut by 6 bases, the J end by 2 bases, with 11 bases between. CDR3 amino acids: CASRLDRRNQPQHF. CDR3 DNA: TGTGCCAGCAGGTTGGACAGACGCAATCAGCCCCAGCATTTT.

This chain uses TRBV9 with TRBJ1-1, with D possibly being TRBD1 (5 bases). Germline CDR1 SGDLS, CDR2 YYNGEE. V gave up 0 bases and J gave up 1 base, with 16 bases separating them. The CDR3 spans 17 residues. CDR3 DNA sequence: TGTGCCAGCAGCGTAGTATTTATAGGGGCGAAGAACACTGAAGCTTTCTTT. Translating it yields CASSVVFIGAKNTEAFF.

This clone was detected only a few times. J is TRBJ1-2 and V is TRBV29-1; 10 nucleotides agree with TRBD1. CDR3 length equals 11 residues. The trim removed 4 bases at V and 10 bases at J, leaving 3 bases unmatched. CDR1 is SQVTM, CDR2 ANQGSEA, per germline. The CDR3 here is CSVGQGADYTF. DNA for the CDR3: TGCAGCGTTGGACAGGGGGCCGACTACACCTTC. The complete variable domain, with remaining parts taken from reference TRBV29-1 and TRBJ1-2, reads SAVISQKPSRDICQRGTSLTIQCQVDSQVTMMFWYRQQPGQSLTLIATANQGSEATYESGFVIDKFPISRPNLTFSTLTVSNMSPEDSSIYLCSVGQGADYTFGSGTRLTVV.

This chain uses TRBV12-5 with TRBJ2-5, with D perhaps TRBD1 (6 bases). The CDR3 has 13 residues. Trimming took 5 bases from V and 10 from J, leaving 17 bases between them. Germline loops: CDR1 LGHNT, CDR2 FRNRAP. The CDR3 reads CASGPPGAGVQYF. The CDR3 nucleotides are TGTGCTAGTGGTCCCCCAGGGGCTGGTGTCCAGTACTTC.

The chain has TRBV3-1 (or the pseudogene TRBV3-2) and TRBJ1-1; 7 bases are shared with TRBD1. This CDR3 comprises 14 residues. Germline lookup yields CDR1 LGHDT and CDR2 YNNKEL (reference sequence). The J segment lost 1 base and the V segment lost 4 bases, leaving 3 bases of the junction unmatched. CDR3 region: CASSRGQENTEAFF. CDR3 in DNA: TGTGCCAGCAGCCGCGGACAGGAGAACACTGAAGCTTTCTTT.

This clone was seen only a few times. The chain carries TRBV18 and TRBJ2-3; 11 bases are a match to TRBD2. The CDR3 extends over 21 amino acids. From germline, CDR1 is KGHSH and CDR2 LQKENI. The junction had 21 bases not matched to a gene; V was cut back by 4 bases and J by 3 bases. CDR3 in amino acids: CASSRSFGGSGGASVTDTQYF. CDR3 sequence (DNA): TGTGCCAGCTCACGAAGCTTCGGAGGTAGCGGGGGGGCCAGCGTGACAGATACGCAGTATTTT.

The V call is TRBV6-5, the J call TRBJ2-2; 8 nucleotides agree with TRBD1. The J segment lost 5 bases and the V segment lost 6 bases, leaving 8 bases of the junction unmatched. The CDR3 totals 15 residues. Germline V lookup: CDR1 MNHEY, CDR2 SVGAGI. This CDR3 is CASRVDRGRTGELFF. The CDR3 DNA is TGTGCCAGCAGGGTCGACAGGGGACGAACCGGGGAGCTGTTTTTT.

The chain uses TRBV7-6 and TRBJ2-1; 7 nucleotides agree with TRBD2. Germline CDR1 reads SGHVS; CDR2 reads FNYEAQ. This CDR3 has 15 residues. Germline trimming cut 5 bases from V and 9 bases from J; bases unmatched to any gene: 13. The CDR3 DNA sequence: TGTGCCAGCAGCCAATCACGACTAGCCGACACTGAGCAGTTCTTC. Amino acid sequence: CASSQSRLADTEQFF.

The chain has TRBV7-9 and TRBJ1-2; unclear D gene. V shed 3 bases and J shed 3 bases, with 14 bases lying between them. Germline assignment: CDR1 SEHNR and CDR2 FQNEAQ (reference sequence). This CDR3 comprises 15 residues. This CDR3 reads CASSLMAGVHYGYTF. The CDR3 DNA is TGTGCCAGCAGCTTGATGGCAGGCGTCCACTATGGCTACACCTTC.

This clone was seen just once. CDR3 sequence reads: CASKTGSLGKLFF. As DNA, the CDR3 is TGTGCCAGCAAGACAGGGTCGCTTGGAAAACTGTTTTTT. The J gene is TRBJ1-4, the V gene TRBV12-3 or TRBV12-4, with TRBD1 identical over 7 bases. The CDR3 totals 13 residues. V shed 7 bases and J 10 bases; nucleotides not matched to a gene: 9.

The chain carries TRBV18 and TRBJ2-2; 7 positions match TRBD1. The germline gives CDR1 KGHSH, CDR2 LQKENI. The CDR3 has 14 amino acids. V shed 3 bases, J shed 4 bases, and the junction held 2 bases outside the gene matches. This CDR3 is CASSPTGVTGELFF. The CDR3 DNA follows: TGTGCCAGCTCACCTACAGGGGTCACCGGGGAGCTGTTTTTT.

CDR3 sequence reads: CASSFRTGTAYNEQFF. The CDR3 DNA reads as TGTGCCAGCAGCTTTCGAACCGGGACAGCATACAATGAGCAGTTCTTC. V usage is TRBV11-2 and J usage is TRBJ2-1; 7 nucleotides match TRBD1. The J segment lost 4 bases and the V segment lost 3 bases, leaving 9 bases of the junction unmatched. CDR3 size: 16 residues. Per the germline V gene, CDR1 is SGHAT and CDR2 is FQNNGV.

The V call is TRBV18, the J call TRBJ2-5; tentative D call: TRBD2 (5 bases). Germline V gene lookup returns CDR1 KGHSH and CDR2 LQKENI. Trimming left V 2 bases short and J 5 bases short, with 12 bases between. The CDR3 is 14 amino acids. CDR3 nucleotide sequence: TGTGCCAGCTCACCAGCTGTGAGGGCCGAGACCCAGTACTTC. This gives the protein CASSPAVRAETQYF. Together with reference TRBV18 and TRBJ2-5, the CDR3 gives the full variable domain: NAGVMQNPRHLVRRRGQEARLRCSPMKGHSHVYWYRQLPEEGLKFMVYLQKENIIDESGMPKERFSAEFPKEGPSILRIQQVVRGDSAAYFCASSPAVRAETQYFGPGTRLLVL.

The V gene is TRBV3-1 (or the pseudogene TRBV3-2), the J gene TRBJ2-5; 9 bases match TRBD2. Germline-derived CDR1 and CDR2 are LGHDT and YNNKEL (reference sequence). The CDR3 contains 16 residues. With 5 bases clipped from V and 5 bases from J, the junction kept 12 bases outside the gene matches. DNA of the CDR3: TGTGCCAGCAGCGAACTCCTGACTAGCGGTTCGGAGACCCAGTACTTC. Its translation: CASSELLTSGSETQYF.

This clone has just one count. The V and J genes are TRBV7-2 and TRBJ2-5; TRBD2 matches 9 bases. CDR3 length: 15 residues. Germline loops: CDR1 SGHTA, CDR2 FQGNSA. The junction had 5 bases not matched to a gene; V was cut back by 2 bases and J by 4 bases. The DNA of the CDR3 is TGTGCCAGCAGCTTACTGCGGGGGGGCGGAGAGACCCAGTACTTC. Encoded protein: CASSLLRGGGETQYF.

This chain uses TRBV9 with TRBJ2-3; 7 nucleotides align to TRBD2. The CDR3 spans 15 residues. Germline lookup yields CDR1 SGDLS and CDR2 YYNGEE. With V trimmed by 0 bases and J by 4 bases, 5 bases remained unmatched. The CDR3, as DNA: TGTGCCAGCAGCGTAGGATCGGGGGGAGCAGATACGCAGTATTTT. It is translated as CASSVGSGGADTQYF.

The chain uses TRBV28 and TRBJ1-2; 10 bases are a match to TRBD1. The CDR3 totals 13 residues. V gave up 8 bases and J gave up 8 bases; unmatched junction bases: 8. CDR1 MDHEN and CDR2 SYDVKM come from the germline V gene. CDR3 residues: CASLPGQGSGYTF. The DNA of the CDR3 is TGTGCCAGCCTACCGGGACAGGGGAGCGGCTACACCTTC.

The chain links TRBV27 to TRBJ1-2; TRBD1 agrees at 10 bases. CDR1 MNHEY and CDR2 SMNVEV come from the germline V gene (reference sequence). This CDR3 has 18 amino acids. The ends lost 1 base at V and 0 bases at J; junction bases unmatched: 8. The CDR3 bases are TGTGCCAGCAGTTTATTAGGGACAGGGGTCCCCACTAACTATGGCTACACCTTC. Translation: CASSLLGTGVPTNYGYTF.

The chain is built from TRBV27 and TRBJ2-7; 7 positions agree with TRBD1. The trim removed 2 bases at V and 7 bases at J, leaving 11 bases unmatched. Per the germline V gene, CDR1 is MNHEY and CDR2 is SMNVEV (reference sequence). The CDR3 runs to 15 residues. This CDR3 reads CASSLRQGNLGEQYF. For the CDR3, the DNA is TGTGCCAGCAGTTTAAGACAGGGAAACCTTGGAGAGCAGTACTTC.

This clone was seen only a few times. The chain combines TRBV5-4 with TRBJ2-7; TRBD1 aligns across 7 bases. CDR3 length: 14 residues. With 0 bases clipped from V and 6 bases from J, the junction kept 6 bases outside the gene matches. Germline V gives CDR1 SGHNT, CDR2 YYREEE (reference sequence). The CDR3 DNA sequence: TGTGCCAGCAGCTTGGACAGGGGACCCCCCGAGCAGTACTTC. As protein: CASSLDRGPPEQYF.

This clone was seen once. The genes are TRBV19 and TRBJ1-4, with D hard to call. The CDR3 runs to 16 residues. CDR1 is LNHDA and CDR2 is SQIVND in the germline V gene (reference sequence). The V end lost 3 bases, the J end lost 3 bases, and 14 bases lay between the germline ends. DNA for the CDR3: TGTGCCAGTAGTATCGGGTCCGCGATTCCTAATGAAAAACTGTTTTTT. Translation: CASSIGSAIPNEKLFF.

This chain uses TRBV25-1 with TRBJ1-4, with TRBD1 as a possible D gene (6 bases). Trimming stripped 5 bases from V and 7 bases from J, with 14 bases between. The CDR3 sequence is 14 residues long. From germline, CDR1 is MGHDK and CDR2 SYGVNS. The CDR3 DNA reads TGTGCCAGCAGTCCCGGACAGACTGGTGAAAAACTGTTTTTT. This codes for CASSPGQTGEKLFF.

The rearrangement uses TRBV28 and TRBJ2-3; possibly TRBD2 for D (7 bases). CDR1 MDHEN and CDR2 SYDVKM come from the germline V gene. The CDR3 loop spans 17 amino acids. The V end lost 5 bases, the J end lost 5 bases, and 23 bases lay between the germline ends. The DNA of the CDR3 is TGTGCCAGCAGTCTACCGCCACGGGGGGCCGCGGTAGATACGCAGTATTTT. Translating it yields CASSLPPRGAAVDTQYF.

A few counts support this clone. The V gene is TRBV2, the J gene TRBJ2-5, with 7 bases matching TRBD1. The CDR3 totals 14 residues. Trimming cost V 7 bases and J 5 bases; bases outside gene matches: 10. Per the germline V gene, CDR1 is SNHLY and CDR2 is FYNNEI. The CDR3 DNA sequence: TGTGCCAGCAAGACAGGGACAGCTGGGGAGACCCAGTACTTC. Translating gives CASKTGTAGETQYF.